This T cell receptor beta chain was obtained from a study of T cell repertoires in ileal Crohn's disease. Study-wide results and limits: Active smokers at surgery had more clonal expansions than non-smokers. Compared with CD4 T cells, sorted CD8 cells carried more expanded clones. Clonality above 26.8% at surgery always came with endoscopic recurrence.

Sequenced by immunoSEQ multiplex PCR; TCRdb stores in-frame clones only, minus some. The repertoire holds roughly 15,000 clones, with 80% to 85% as singletons. Patients were adults with ileal or ileocolonic Crohn's disease needing resection. The CDR3 spans 13 residues. Between the trimmed V and J ends, which lost 7 bases and 2 bases, there was a span of 10 bases. Germline V gene sequence: CDR1 MNHNY, CDR2 SVGAGI (reference sequence). This clone appeared once. Its antigen is undetermined. The chain couples TRBV6-6 to TRBJ2-3; possibly TRBD2 for D (5 bases). This clonotype was obtained from an adult with Crohn's disease. Sequencing input: ileal tissue. CDR3 DNA: TGTGCCAGCACAGCGGAGAACACAGATACGCAGTATTTT. Its protein product is CASTAENTDTQYF.